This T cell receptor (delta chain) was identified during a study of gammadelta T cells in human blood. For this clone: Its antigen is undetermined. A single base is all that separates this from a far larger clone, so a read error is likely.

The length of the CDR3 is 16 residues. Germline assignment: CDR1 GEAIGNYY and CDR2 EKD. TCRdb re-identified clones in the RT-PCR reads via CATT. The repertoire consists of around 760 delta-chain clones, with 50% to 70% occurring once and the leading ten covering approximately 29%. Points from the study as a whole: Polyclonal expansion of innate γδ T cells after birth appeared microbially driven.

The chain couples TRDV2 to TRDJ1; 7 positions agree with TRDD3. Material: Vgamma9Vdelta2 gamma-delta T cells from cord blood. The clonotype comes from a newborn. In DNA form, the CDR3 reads TGTGCCTGTGACAGGGGGGGGATTCGGTACACCCATAAACTCATCTTT. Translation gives CACDRGGIRYTHKLIF.